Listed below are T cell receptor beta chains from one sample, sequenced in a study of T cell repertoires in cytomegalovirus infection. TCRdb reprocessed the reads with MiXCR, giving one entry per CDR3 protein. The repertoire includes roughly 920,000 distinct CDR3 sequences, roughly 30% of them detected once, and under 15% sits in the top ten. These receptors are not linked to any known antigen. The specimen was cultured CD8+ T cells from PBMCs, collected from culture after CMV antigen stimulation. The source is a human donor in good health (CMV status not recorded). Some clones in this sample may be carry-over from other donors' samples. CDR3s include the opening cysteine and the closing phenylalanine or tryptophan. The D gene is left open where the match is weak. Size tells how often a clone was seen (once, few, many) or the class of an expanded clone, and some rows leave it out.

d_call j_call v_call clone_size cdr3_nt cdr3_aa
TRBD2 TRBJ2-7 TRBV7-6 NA TGTGCCAGCAGCAAACCCTCGGGAGGGGCTCGGGACGAGCAGTACTTC CASSKPSGGARDEQYF
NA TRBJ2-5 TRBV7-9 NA TGTGCCAGCAGCTTAGGAGGCAGGCCAGTGGATAAGACCCAGTACTTC CASSLGGRPVDKTQYF
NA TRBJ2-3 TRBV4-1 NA TGCGCCAGCAGCCGTAGCAGGGAATATTCAGATACGCAGTATTTT CASSRSREYSDTQYF
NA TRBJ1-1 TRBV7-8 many TGTGCCAGCAGCTTAAGTAGAATAATGAACACTGAAGCTTTCTTT CASSLSRIMNTEAFF
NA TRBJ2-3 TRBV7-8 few TGTGCCAGCTTTTCGCCCAGTAGCACAGATACGCAGTATTTT CASFSPSSTDTQYF
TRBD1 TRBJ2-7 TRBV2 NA TGTGCCAGCCGGGACAGCCCTATAGAGCAGTACTTC CASRDSPIEQYF
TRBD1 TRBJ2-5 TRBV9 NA TGTGCCAGCAGCGAGACAGGGGTGTCAGAGACCCAGTACTTC CASSETGVSETQYF
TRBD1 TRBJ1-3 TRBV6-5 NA TGTGCCAGCAGGCTGACAGGGGTCACCGGAAACACCATATATTTT CASRLTGVTGNTIYF
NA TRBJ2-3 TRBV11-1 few TGTGCCAGCATAGGAGTTCCCACAGATACGCAGTATTTT CASIGVPTDTQYF
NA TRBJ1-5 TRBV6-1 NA TGTGCCACGGCCCCCGGGAATAGCAATCAGCCCCAGCATTTT CATAPGNSNQPQHF
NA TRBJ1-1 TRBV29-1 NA TGCAGCGTGGCAGGGGATTTGTTAACGGTGAACACTGAAGCTTTCTTT CSVAGDLLTVNTEAFF
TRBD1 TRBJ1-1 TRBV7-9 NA TGTGCCAGCAGCTCGAGTTCGACAGGGTTGAAAGACACTGAAGCTTTCTTT CASSSSSTGLKDTEAFF
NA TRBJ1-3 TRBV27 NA TGTGCCAGCAGTTTATCAAGTAGGGGAAACACCATATATTTT CASSLSSRGNTIYF
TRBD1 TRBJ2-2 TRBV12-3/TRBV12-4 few TGTGCCAGCAGGAACCGGGACAGGGACGCCGGGGAGCTGTTTTTT CASRNRDRDAGELFF
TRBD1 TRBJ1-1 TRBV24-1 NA TGTGCCACCAGTGATTTAAGGGGGCAGGGCACTGAAGCTTTCTTT CATSDLRGQGTEAFF
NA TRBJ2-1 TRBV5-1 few TGCGCCAGCGGGGAAGGTTGGGGGTACAATGAGCAGTTCTTC CASGEGWGYNEQFF
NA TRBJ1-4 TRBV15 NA TGTGCCACCCGGACGGCCGGTAGTGGTGAAAAACTGTTTTTT CATRTAGSGEKLFF
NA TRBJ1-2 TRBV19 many TGTGCCAGTAGTAGACCCGGGACGGATTATGGCTACACCTTC CASSRPGTDYGYTF
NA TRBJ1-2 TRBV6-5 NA TGTGCCAGCAGTTACTCGAGAGGGCCAGGGAACTATGGCTACACCTTC CASSYSRGPGNYGYTF
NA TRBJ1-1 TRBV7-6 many TGTGCCAGCAGCTTAGACAGGGTGAATGCTTTCTTT CASSLDRVNAFF
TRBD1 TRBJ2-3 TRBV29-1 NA TGCAGCGTGCCCCTCCGAGGACAGGGGAGGGATACGCAGTATTTT CSVPLRGQGRDTQYF
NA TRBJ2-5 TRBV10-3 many TGTGCCATCAGTGAGTTAAGGACAGCCATAGGAGAGACCCAGTACTTC CAISELRTAIGETQYF
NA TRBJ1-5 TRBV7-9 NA TGTGCCAGCAGCGTGACACTGAATCAGCCCCAGCATTTT CASSVTLNQPQHF
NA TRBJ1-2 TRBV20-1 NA TGCAGTGCTGCCTCGGTAGGCTACACCTTC CSAASVGYTF
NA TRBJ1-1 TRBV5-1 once TGCGCCAGCAGCTTGCTCCTAGGACCGATGAACACTGAAGCTTTCTTT CASSLLLGPMNTEAFF
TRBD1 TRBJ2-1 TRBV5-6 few TGTGCCAGCAGCGGGGACAGCTTTACTGGGGTTTACAATGAGCAGTTCTTC CASSGDSFTGVYNEQFF
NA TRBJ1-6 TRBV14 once TGTGCCAGCAGCCAAGGGCAGCTAATACGCTCCTATAATTCACCCCTCCACTTT CASSQGQLIRSYNSPLHF
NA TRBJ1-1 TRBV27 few TGTGCCAGCAGTTTATCCAGCAAGAGGGGTGAAGCTTTCTTT CASSLSSKRGEAFF
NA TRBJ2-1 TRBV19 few TGTGCCAGTAGGATCGGCGGGGCCAACGACAATGAGCAGTTCTTC CASRIGGANDNEQFF
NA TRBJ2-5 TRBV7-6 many TGTGCCAGCAGCTTAGTAGCGTCGGCAGGGCAGATGAGGGAGACCCAGTACTTC CASSLVASAGQMRETQYF
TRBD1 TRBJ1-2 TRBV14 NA TGTGCCAGCAGCCAGTCCAGGGGGCCGGTGGGCTACACCTTC CASSQSRGPVGYTF
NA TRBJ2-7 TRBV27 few TGTGCCAGCAGTTCACTAAACTTCTACGAGCAGTACTTC CASSSLNFYEQYF
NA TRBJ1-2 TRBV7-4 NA TGTGCCAACAGCTTAGCAGAGCGAGATGGCTACACCTTC CANSLAERDGYTF
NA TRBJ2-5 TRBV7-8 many TGTGCCAGCAGCTCGGGACCACTCCAAGAGACCCAGTACTTC CASSSGPLQETQYF
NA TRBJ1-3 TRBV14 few TGTGCCAGCAGCCCCAATTTCCCGAGCTCTGGAAACACCATATATTTT CASSPNFPSSGNTIYF
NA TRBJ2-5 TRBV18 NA TGTGCCAGCTCACGATGGACAGACCAAGAGACCCAGTACTTC CASSRWTDQETQYF
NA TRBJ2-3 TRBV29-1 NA TGCAGCGTTGAAGATGTAGACCCGGGGATCGGTGCAGATACGCAGTATTTT CSVEDVDPGIGADTQYF
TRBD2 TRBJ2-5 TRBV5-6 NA TGTGCCAGCAGCTTGCCTAGCGGGGGCTTGAAGACCCAGTACTTC CASSLPSGGLKTQYF
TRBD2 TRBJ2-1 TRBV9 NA TGTGCCAGCAGCTCCCCTATTAGCGGGGGGGCCAATGAGCAGTTCTTC CASSSPISGGANEQFF
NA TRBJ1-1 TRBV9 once TGTGCCAGCAGCGTAACCGGTCAGAAGGGCACTGAAGCTTTCTTT CASSVTGQKGTEAFF
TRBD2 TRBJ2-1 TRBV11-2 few TGTGCCAGCAGCCTATGGACTAGCGGGGGCTACAATGAGCAGTTCTTC CASSLWTSGGYNEQFF
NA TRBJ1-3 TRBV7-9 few TGTGCCAGCAGCTCCAGTCGGGATTCTGGAAACACCATATATTTT CASSSSRDSGNTIYF
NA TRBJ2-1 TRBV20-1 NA TGCAGTGCTGGGTTTGGGGGACCATCCGATGAGCAGTTCTTC CSAGFGGPSDEQFF
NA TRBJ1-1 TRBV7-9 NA TGTGCCAGCAATGCGGGGGCGCGTACTGAAGCTTTCTTT CASNAGARTEAFF
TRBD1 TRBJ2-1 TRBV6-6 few TGTGCCAGCAGTTACCCCCAGGGGGGACAGGGGTACAATGAGCAGTTCTTC CASSYPQGGQGYNEQFF
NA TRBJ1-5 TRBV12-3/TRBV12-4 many TGTGCCAGCAGTTGGGATTTAAATCAGCCCCAGCATTTT CASSWDLNQPQHF
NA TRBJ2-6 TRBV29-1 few TGCAGCGTTGAAGAGCGCCGAGTCTCTGGGGCCAACGTCCTGACTTTC CSVEERRVSGANVLTF
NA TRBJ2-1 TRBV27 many TGTGCCAGCAGTTACCGAGGGGATGAGCAGTTCTTC CASSYRGDEQFF
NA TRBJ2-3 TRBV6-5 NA TGTGCCAGCCGGAGGCCTCCAGCGCAGTATTTT CASRRPPAQYF
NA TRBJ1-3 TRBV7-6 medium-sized TGTGCCAGCAGCCCAAGCCGGACAGAACGAAACACCATATATTTT CASSPSRTERNTIYF
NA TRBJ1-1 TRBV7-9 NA TGTGCCAGCAGCTTAGCCCACACTGAAGCTTTCTTT CASSLAHTEAFF
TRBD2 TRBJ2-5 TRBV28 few TGTGCCAGCAGTATCTCAGGACTAGCGGCACAAGAGACCCAGTACTTC CASSISGLAAQETQYF
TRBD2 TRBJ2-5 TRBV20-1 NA TGCAGTGCTGGACCGGGACTACGACAAGAGACCCAGTACTTC CSAGPGLRQETQYF
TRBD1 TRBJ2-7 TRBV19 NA TGTGCCAGTAGTCTGCTTGGACAGGGTGAAGAGCAGTACTTC CASSLLGQGEEQYF
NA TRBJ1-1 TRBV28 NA TGTGCCAGCAGGGGGGCACACACTGAAGCTTTCTTT CASRGAHTEAFF
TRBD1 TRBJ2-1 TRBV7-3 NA TGTGCCAGCAGCTCCACCCGGGACAGGGGTAATGAGCAGTTCTTC CASSSTRDRGNEQFF
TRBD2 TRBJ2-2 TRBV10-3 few TGTGCCTCCCGGACTAGCGGGGTGAACACCGGGGAGCTGTTTTTT CASRTSGVNTGELFF
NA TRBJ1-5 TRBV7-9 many TGTGCCAGCAGCTTAGGGGATCAGCCCCAGCATTTT CASSLGDQPQHF
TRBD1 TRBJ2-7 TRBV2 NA TGTGCCAGCAGTTGGGACAGGGAGGGCGAGCAGTACTTC CASSWDREGEQYF